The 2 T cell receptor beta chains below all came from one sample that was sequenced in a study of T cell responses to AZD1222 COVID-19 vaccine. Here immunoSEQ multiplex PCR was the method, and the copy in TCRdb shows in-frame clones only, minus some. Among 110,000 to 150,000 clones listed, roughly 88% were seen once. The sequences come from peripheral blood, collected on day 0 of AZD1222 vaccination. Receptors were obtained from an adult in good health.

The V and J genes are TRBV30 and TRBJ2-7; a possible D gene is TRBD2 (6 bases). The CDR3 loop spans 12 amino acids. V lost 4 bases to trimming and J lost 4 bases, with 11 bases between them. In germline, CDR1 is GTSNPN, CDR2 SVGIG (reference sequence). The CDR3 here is CAWNGGGYEQYF. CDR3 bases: TGTGCCTGGAACGGTGGGGGGTACGAGCAGTACTTC.

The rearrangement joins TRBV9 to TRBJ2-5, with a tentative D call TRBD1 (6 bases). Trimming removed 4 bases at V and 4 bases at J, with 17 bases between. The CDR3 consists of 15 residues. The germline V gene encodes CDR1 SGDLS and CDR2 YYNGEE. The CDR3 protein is CASSSSQGYVETQYF. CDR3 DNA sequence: TGTGCCAGCAGCTCTAGCCAGGGGTACGTAGAGACCCAGTACTTC.